Sequencing of this T cell receptor beta chain was carried out in a study of CD8+ T cells in alopecia areata. Study summary: It was oral tofacitinib, at 5 to 10 mg twice daily, that treated patients received.

PBMCs, the starting material, were the source of sorted CD4+ and CD8+ T cells. The CDR3 runs to 13 residues. CDR1 and CDR2 (germline): MNHEY, SVGAGI. Trimming cost V 0 bases and J 10 bases, with 10 bases left between them. Reverse transcription of extracted RNA yielded cDNA, which provided the sequencing template. Method: immunoSEQ multiplex PCR; TCRdb's copy keeps in-frame clones and lacks some. The sample holds 150,000 or so clones, 67% seen once. The source was CD8+ T cells sorted from blood, collected at week 0. The TCR comes from a human donor with alopecia areata. The chain links TRBV6-5 to TRBJ2-1; no clear D gene. CDR3 in DNA: TGTGCCAGCAGTTACTCGGCAGAGTTGGAGCAGTTCTTC. It is translated as CASSYSAELEQFF.